What follows are 22 T cell receptor beta chains derived from one specimen sequenced in a study of T-cell reconstitution after alpha-beta-depleted transplantation in children. Using unique molecular identifiers, the investigators prepared the TCRbeta library. TCRdb redid the calling of the PCR reads with MiXCR, one entry per CDR3 protein. Here the sample spans under 300,000 distinct CDR3 sequences, 11% being singletons. The source was peripheral blood, collected 180 days after TCRalphabeta/CD19-depleted stem cell transplant. The receptors stem from a male patient between 2 and 15 years old who had a stem cell transplant for chronic granulomatous disease, so the T cells may come from the graft donor.

There are many counts of this clonotype. The chain is built from TRBV20-1 and TRBJ1-6, with 7 bases matching TRBD1. The CDR3 spans 16 residues. Germline V gene lookup returns CDR1 DFQATT and CDR2 SNEGSKA (reference sequence). With 1 base clipped from V and 8 bases from J, the junction kept 11 bases outside the gene matches. The CDR3 DNA reads as TGCAGTGCTAGAGCCGCCGACAGGGCGGTCGATTCACCCCTCCACTTT. Encoded protein: CSARAADRAVDSPLHF.

This clonotype has a count of ten or more. The CDR3 DNA is TGTGCCAGCAGTGAACAACAGGCTTATGGCTACACCTTC. Translating it yields CASSEQQAYGYTF. The chain has TRBV2 and TRBJ1-2, with D perhaps matching TRBD1 (5 bases). The V end was cut by 2 bases, the J end by 5 bases, with 9 bases between. This CDR3 contains 13 residues. Germline loops: CDR1 SNHLY, CDR2 FYNNEI.

This clonotype has at least ten counts. This chain joins TRBV20-1 and TRBJ2-7; the D gene is possibly TRBD1 (5 bases). Trimming left V 4 bases short and J 1 base short, with 14 bases between. The CDR3 loop spans 14 amino acids. The germline V gene encodes CDR1 DFQATT and CDR2 SNEGSKA (reference sequence). The CDR3 loop is CSAMRQGKSYEQYF. The CDR3 nucleotides are TGCAGTGCTATGCGGCAGGGCAAATCCTACGAGCAGTACTTC.

This clonotype was recorded at least ten times. The chain is built from TRBV12-3 or TRBV12-4 and TRBJ1-1; TRBD1 is a possible D gene (6 bases). The CDR3 totals 14 residues. The ends were cut back, 6 bases at V and 7 bases at J, with 18 bases in the middle. CDR3 sequence: CASSYRDTLYEAFF. The CDR3 nucleotides are TGTGCCAGCAGCTACCGGGACACCTTATATGAAGCTTTCTTT.

This clonotype was seen at least ten times. V usage is TRBV27 and J usage is TRBJ1-3; the D gene is possibly TRBD1 (5 bases). Germline CDR1 is MNHEY and CDR2 is SMNVEV (reference sequence). V was shortened by 4 bases and J by 2 bases, with 15 bases between the two germline ends. CDR3 size: 16 residues. The DNA of the CDR3 is TGTGCCAGCAGTTCGCTCGGGTGGGGCCCTGGAAACACCATATATTTT. Translating it yields CASSSLGWGPGNTIYF.

The table lists this clonotype with a few counts. This sequence joins TRBV5-4 and TRBJ1-5, with D possibly matching TRBD1 (5 bases). The CDR3 is made up of 14 amino acids. The V end was cut by 1 base, the J end by 8 bases, with 13 bases between. CDR1 is SGHNT, CDR2 YYREEE, per germline (reference sequence). The CDR3 DNA follows: TGTGCCAGCAGCTTGATGGGGGGTGGAAAGCCCCAGCATTTT. Residues: CASSLMGGGKPQHF.

This clonotype was seen many times. This sequence joins TRBV20-1 and TRBJ2-1; TRBD2 aligns across 10 bases. With V trimmed by 6 bases and J by 4 bases, 9 bases remained unmatched. Germline CDR1 DFQATT, CDR2 SNEGSKA (reference sequence). There are 15 residues in the CDR3. The CDR3: CSATHIAGGYNEQFF. The CDR3 coding sequence is TGCAGTGCCACCCATATAGCGGGAGGTTACAATGAGCAGTTCTTC.

This clonotype appeared many times. The V call is TRBV6-5, the J call TRBJ2-1; 9 bases are a match to TRBD1. The CDR3 has 17 amino acids. From germline, CDR1 is MNHEY and CDR2 SVGAGI. With 0 bases clipped from V and 9 bases from J, the junction kept 12 bases outside the gene matches. Here the CDR3 reads CASSYSKWDREPSEQFF. The CDR3 nucleotides are TGTGCCAGCAGTTACTCTAAATGGGACAGGGAGCCAAGTGAGCAGTTCTTC.

The sample holds many counts of this clonotype. V gene TRBV12-3 or TRBV12-4 combines with J gene TRBJ2-5; possibly TRBD1 for D (6 bases). The CDR3 sequence is 15 residues long. Trimming cost V 6 bases and J 3 bases, with 17 bases left between them. The CDR3 loop is CASSHRGKGEETQYF. In nucleotides, the CDR3 is TGTGCCAGCAGCCATAGGGGGAAAGGGGAAGAGACCCAGTACTTC.

The rearrangement joins TRBV28 to TRBJ1-4; TRBD1 matches 9 bases. The germline gives CDR1 MDHEN, CDR2 SYDVKM. J gave up 0 bases and V 2 bases, and 16 bases lay outside the gene matches. This CDR3 is built from 21 residues. The DNA for the CDR3 is TGTGCCAGCAGTTTACAGGGGCCCGGACAGGGGTGGAGTCCAACTAATGAAAAACTGTTTTTT. Protein product: CASSLQGPGQGWSPTNEKLFF. The complete variable domain, with remaining parts taken from reference TRBV28 and TRBJ1-4, reads DVKVTQSSRYLVKRTGEKVFLECVQDMDHENMFWYRQDPGLGLRLIYFSYDVKMKEKGDIPEGYSVSREKKERFSLILESASTNQTSMYLCASSLQGPGQGWSPTNEKLFFGSGTQLSVL.

This clonotype was counted ten times or more. This chain links TRBV7-2 with TRBJ2-5; 8 nucleotides match TRBD1. Germline V gene lookup returns CDR1 SGHTA and CDR2 FQGNSA. The CDR3 contains 15 residues. Unmatched junction bases numbered 9, after V lost 4 bases and J lost 5 bases. The CDR3 nucleotides are TGTGCCAGCAGCTCCCCTGGCAACAGGGGGGAGACCCAGTACTTC. It yields the protein CASSSPGNRGETQYF.

This clonotype occurred many times. The genes are TRBV20-1 and TRBJ2-3; the match to TRBD1 covers 7 bases. J gave up 0 bases and V 0 bases, and 12 bases lay outside the gene matches. The CDR3 is 18 amino acids. Germline V lookup: CDR1 DFQATT, CDR2 SNEGSKA (reference sequence). The CDR3 DNA is TGCAGTGCTAGAGATCTCATGTTAGGGGGCACTAGCACAGATACGCAGTATTTT. This encodes CSARDLMLGGTSTDTQYF.

Ten or more counts support this clonotype. This chain uses TRBV7-2 with TRBJ2-3; 11 bases are a match to TRBD2. The CDR3 has 16 residues. Trimming took 4 bases from V and 1 from J; bases not matched to a gene: 4. In germline, CDR1 is SGHTA, CDR2 FQGNSA. The CDR3 region is CASSSLAGGRTDTQYF. DNA of the CDR3: TGTGCCAGCAGCTCTTTAGCGGGAGGGCGCACAGATACGCAGTATTTT.

This clonotype was seen ten or more times. CDR3 DNA: TGCAGTGCTAGTAATCCGGGACAAGAGACCCAGTACTTC. Protein product: CSASNPGQETQYF. The chain is built from TRBV20-1 and TRBJ2-5; D might be TRBD2 (5 bases). There are 13 residues in the CDR3. Trimming stripped 3 bases from V and 2 bases from J, with 10 bases between. Germline lookup yields CDR1 DFQATT and CDR2 SNEGSKA (reference sequence).

This clonotype showed up many times. The chain joins TRBV18 to TRBJ2-7; a weak D match, TRBD2 (6 bases). In germline, CDR1 is KGHSH, CDR2 LQKENI. The CDR3 consists of 15 residues. Trimming pared 2 bases from V and 2 bases from J, leaving 13 bases between. CDR3 protein: CASSPWRGLTYEQYF. The CDR3 DNA reads as TGTGCCAGCTCACCATGGAGGGGCCTAACCTACGAGCAGTACTTC.

This clonotype was seen repeatedly, ten times or more. The rearrangement links TRBV7-9 to TRBJ2-1; 9 nucleotides match TRBD2. With V trimmed by 5 bases and J by 0 bases, 8 bases remained unmatched. CDR1 SEHNR and CDR2 FQNEAQ come from the germline V gene (reference sequence). The CDR3 runs 17 residues. CDR3 loop: CASSPRLAESSYNEQFF. In nucleotides, the CDR3 is TGTGCCAGCAGCCCTAGACTAGCGGAGAGCTCCTACAATGAGCAGTTCTTC. The whole variable domain, filled in from reference TRBV7-9 and TRBJ2-1, reads DTGVSQNPRHKITKRGQNVTFRCDPISEHNRLYWYRQTLGQGPEFLTYFQNEAQLEKSRLLSDRFSAERPKGSFSTLEIQRTEQGDSAMYLCASSPRLAESSYNEQFFGPGTRLTVL.

This clonotype was counted ten times or more. The chain is built from TRBV12-3 or TRBV12-4 and TRBJ2-7; no clear D. V was pared by 3 bases and J by 2 bases, with 8 bases between. The CDR3 sequence is 13 residues long. CDR3 protein: CASSLSQPYEQYF. The CDR3 bases are TGTGCCAGCAGTTTGAGTCAGCCCTACGAGCAGTACTTC.

This clonotype has ten or more counts. The rearrangement uses TRBV5-1 and TRBJ2-7; perhaps TRBD2 as D (6 bases). V shed 0 bases and J shed 4 bases, with 11 bases lying between them. The length of the CDR3 is 14 residues. CDR1 SGHRS and CDR2 YFSETQ come from the germline V gene. The CDR3 reads CASSLVQGGYEQYF. The CDR3 nucleotides are TGCGCCAGCAGCTTGGTGCAGGGAGGATACGAGCAGTACTTC.

This rearrangement joins TRBV19 to TRBJ2-6; tentative D call: TRBD2 (6 bases). The V end lost 7 bases, the J end lost 0 bases, and 22 bases lay between the germline ends. CDR1 is LNHDA, CDR2 SQIVND, per germline (reference sequence). The CDR3 is made up of 19 amino acids. CDR3 in amino acids: CASKLGGLVVGSGANVLTF. The CDR3 nucleotides are TGTGCCAGTAAGCTCGGAGGGTTGGTTGTGGGCTCTGGGGCCAACGTCCTGACTTTC. The variable domain in full, completed from reference TRBV19 and TRBJ2-6, reads DGGITQSPKYLFRKEGQNVTLSCEQNLNHDAMYWYRQDPGQGLRLIYYSQIVNDFQKGDIAEGYSVSREKKESFPLTVTSAQKNPTAFYLCASKLGGLVVGSGANVLTFGAGSRLTVL.

V gene TRBV19 combines with J gene TRBJ1-1; D unclear. V lost 2 bases to trimming and J lost 0 bases, with 10 bases between them. Germline CDR1 and CDR2: LNHDA and SQIVND (reference sequence). The CDR3 is made up of 15 amino acids. The CDR3 DNA follows: TGTGCCAGTAGTATACGGCAGGCTTTGAACACTGAAGCTTTCTTT. Its translation is CASSIRQALNTEAFF.

At least ten counts were recorded for this clonotype. The genes are TRBV5-6 and TRBJ2-1; TRBD2 matches 14 bases. V lost 7 bases, J lost 5 bases, and 8 bases stayed unmatched. The length of the CDR3 is 16 residues. Germline values: CDR1 SGHDT, CDR2 YYEEEE. DNA of the CDR3: TGTGCCAGCGGCCGGACTAGCGGGAGGCGAAACAATGAGCAGTTCTTC. It encodes CASGRTSGRRNNEQFF.

This clonotype has a count of ten or more. This chain joins TRBV4-1 and TRBJ2-1; 12 bases align to TRBD2. Germline V gene data show CDR1 as MGHRA and CDR2 as YSYEKL. The length of the CDR3 is 17 residues. Trimming took 2 bases from V and 1 from J; bases not matched to a gene: 3. The CDR3 protein is CASSQRLAGASYNEQFF. CDR3 DNA: TGCGCCAGCAGCCAAAGACTAGCGGGGGCATCCTACAATGAGCAGTTCTTC.